The next 26 T cell receptor beta chains were all read from a single sample in a study of cytomegalovirus exposure and HLA in healthy donors. PCR used 60 Vbeta primers and 13 Jbeta primers. Clones were read by immunoSEQ multiplex PCR, and TCRdb kept only the in-frame ones, dropping some. Among a few hundred thousand clones listed, around 83% were seen once. Material: PBMCs. These TCRs come from a girl aged 10-17 years in good health and CMV-seronegative.

The V gene is TRBV7-8, the J gene TRBJ2-2, with D hard to call. This CDR3 is 12 amino acids long. Per the germline V gene, CDR1 is SGHVS and CDR2 is FQNEAQ. V was clipped by 4 bases and J by 4 bases, with 4 bases between them. This chain's CDR3 is CASSSSTGELFF. The CDR3, as DNA: TGTGCCAGCAGCTCGAGCACCGGGGAGCTGTTTTTT.

The gene calls are TRBV7-8 and TRBJ1-2; TRBD1 might be the D (5 bases). The CDR3 covers 14 residues. Germline V gene sequence: CDR1 SGHVS, CDR2 FQNEAQ. The ends were cut back, 4 bases at V and 5 bases at J, with 14 bases in the middle. The CDR3 loop is CASSSREAWYGYTF. For the CDR3, the DNA is TGTGCCAGCAGCTCCAGGGAAGCCTGGTATGGCTACACCTTC. Combining the CDR3 with reference TRBV7-8 and TRBJ1-2 gives the whole variable domain GAGVSQSPRYKVAKRGQDVALRCDPISGHVSLFWYQQALGQGPEFLTYFQNEAQLDKSGLPSDRFFAERPEGSVSTLKIQRTQQEDSAVYLCASSSREAWYGYTFGSGTRLTVV.

There are a few counts of this clone. The gene calls are TRBV28 and TRBJ1-1, with D uncertain. The CDR3 is 11 residues long. Germline assignment: CDR1 MDHEN and CDR2 SYDVKM. V gave up 3 bases and J gave up 11 bases, with 10 bases separating them. CDR3 in amino acids: CASSLNSGAFF. CDR3 nucleotide sequence: TGTGCCAGCAGTTTGAACAGCGGGGCTTTCTTT.

Points on this clone: Mismatch with germline at one junction end may stem from a read error. This rearrangement joins TRBV7-9 to TRBJ1-5; 8 nucleotides match TRBD1. CDR3 size: 15 residues. Per germline, CDR1 SEHNR and CDR2 FQNEAQ (reference sequence). Here the CDR3 reads CSSSLGTGLNQPQHF. Here the CDR3 DNA reads TGTTCCAGCAGCTTAGGGACAGGCCTCAATCAGCCCCAGCATTTT.

This chain joins TRBV18 and TRBJ2-7; 8 nucleotides align to TRBD1. This CDR3 is built from 15 residues. Germline CDR1 is KGHSH and CDR2 is LQKENI. The J segment lost 4 bases and the V segment lost 2 bases, leaving 7 bases of the junction unmatched. CDR3 loop: CASSPSRDRLYEQYF. CDR3 nucleotide sequence: TGTGCCAGCTCACCATCTCGGGACAGGCTTTACGAGCAGTACTTC.

This sequence joins TRBV28 and TRBJ2-7, with 9 bases lining up with TRBD2. CDR1 and CDR2 (germline): MDHEN, SYDVKM. The trim removed 6 bases at V and 2 bases at J, leaving 5 bases unmatched. The CDR3 extends over 14 amino acids. The CDR3, as DNA: TGTGCCAGCAGCACCGGGACTAGCCCCTACGAGCAGTACTTC. Translating gives CASSTGTSPYEQYF.

The chain joins TRBV6-1 to TRBJ2-3; D perhaps matches TRBD1 (5 bases). From germline, CDR1 is MNHNS and CDR2 SASEGT. The V gene lost 8 bases and the J gene lost 4 bases, with 13 bases spanning the gap. This CDR3 is 13 amino acids long. Here the CDR3 DNA reads TGTGCCAGCTTGGACACAGGTCCAGATACGCAGTATTTT. Translating gives CASLDTGPDTQYF.

The chain recombines TRBV18 with TRBJ2-5; D gene uncertain. V dropped 3 bases and J dropped 0 bases, with 8 bases sitting between them. The CDR3 is 14 amino acids. From germline, CDR1 is KGHSH and CDR2 LQKENI. The CDR3 DNA is TGTGCCAGCTCACCGAGCCAATACCAAGAGACCCAGTACTTC. Translated: CASSPSQYQETQYF. The full variable domain, rest sourced from reference TRBV18 and TRBJ2-5, is NAGVMQNPRHLVRRRGQEARLRCSPMKGHSHVYWYRQLPEEGLKFMVYLQKENIIDESGMPKERFSAEFPKEGPSILRIQQVVRGDSAAYFCASSPSQYQETQYFGPGTRLLVL.

The V call is TRBV5-4, the J call TRBJ2-7; 11 bases line up with TRBD2. Unmatched junction bases numbered 17, after V lost 7 bases and J lost 5 bases. Germline assignment: CDR1 SGHNT and CDR2 YYREEE (reference sequence). CDR3 length equals 17 residues. The CDR3 spells CASCLLAGGEIFDEQYF. The CDR3 DNA is TGTGCCAGCTGCCTATTAGCGGGAGGGGAAATATTCGACGAGCAGTACTTC.

This clone was seen a single time. The V call is TRBV18, the J call TRBJ1-3; TRBD1 agrees at 9 bases. Germline assignment: CDR1 KGHSH and CDR2 LQKENI. V dropped 3 bases and J dropped 2; count of bases not matched to a gene: 2. The CDR3 extends over 15 amino acids. CDR3 residues: CASSPGTGPGNTIYF. The DNA of the CDR3 is TGTGCCAGCTCACCCGGGACAGGGCCTGGAAACACCATATATTTT. Full variable domain (remainder filled in from reference TRBV18 and TRBJ1-3): NAGVMQNPRHLVRRRGQEARLRCSPMKGHSHVYWYRQLPEEGLKFMVYLQKENIIDESGMPKERFSAEFPKEGPSILRIQQVVRGDSAAYFCASSPGTGPGNTIYFGEGSWLTVV.

CDR3 nucleotides: TGCGCCAGCAGCTTGGAGGGACAGCAAGAGACCCAGTACTTC. Encoded protein: CASSLEGQQETQYF. This chain joins TRBV5-1 and TRBJ2-5; 7 nucleotides match TRBD1. The CDR3 is 14 amino acids. The J segment lost 2 bases and the V segment lost 0 bases, leaving 1 base of the junction unmatched. Germline assignment: CDR1 SGHRS and CDR2 YFSETQ.

The V gene is TRBV5-1, the J gene TRBJ2-3; TRBD1 matches 9 bases. V lost 1 base, J lost 4 bases, and 4 bases stayed unmatched. The CDR3 totals 15 residues. CDR1 is SGHRS and CDR2 is YFSETQ in the germline V gene. CDR3 loop: CASSLRTGVADTQYF. CDR3 sequence (DNA): TGCGCCAGCAGCTTGAGGACAGGGGTGGCAGATACGCAGTATTTT.

The rearrangement links TRBV11-2 to TRBJ2-7; no definite D call. The V end lost 2 bases, the J end lost 4 bases, and 6 bases lay between the germline ends. This CDR3 is built from 12 residues. Germline CDR1 is SGHAT and CDR2 is FQNNGV. CDR3 region: CASSLLRYEQYF. In DNA form, the CDR3 reads TGTGCCAGCAGCTTACTACGGTACGAGCAGTACTTC.

The chain uses TRBV27 and TRBJ2-3; TRBD2 matches 8 bases. The CDR3 sequence is 18 residues long. From germline, CDR1 is MNHEY and CDR2 SMNVEV (reference sequence). V lost 4 bases, J lost 4 bases, and 16 bases stayed unmatched. CDR3 loop: CASSYTRVGLVRADTQYF. The DNA for the CDR3 is TGTGCCAGCAGTTACACACGGGTGGGACTAGTAAGGGCAGATACGCAGTATTTT.

The chain uses TRBV2 and TRBJ1-2, with D unclear. The CDR3 runs to 13 residues. V was shortened by 7 bases and J by 2 bases, with 11 bases between the two germline ends. Looked up from germline, CDR1 is SNHLY and CDR2 is FYNNEI. CDR3: CASTTGPNYGYTF. CDR3 DNA sequence: TGTGCCAGCACAACTGGGCCCAACTATGGCTACACCTTC.

The rearrangement joins TRBV4-2 to TRBJ2-4; 12 bases are shared with TRBD1. The CDR3 covers 16 residues. V was pared by 5 bases and J by 8 bases, with 10 bases of the junction left unmatched. The V gene's germline CDR1 is LGHNA and CDR2 YNFKEQ. The CDR3: CASSDGDRGQVDIQYF. CDR3 nucleotides: TGTGCCAGCAGCGATGGGGACAGGGGGCAGGTGGACATTCAGTACTTC.

V and J are TRBV29-1 and TRBJ2-7; TRBD1 matches 7 bases. CDR3 length: 15 residues. Trimming at V came to 5 bases and at J to 2 bases, leaving 12 bases not matched to a gene. Germline V gene lookup returns CDR1 SQVTM and CDR2 ANQGSEA. The CDR3 coding sequence is TGCAGCGTTTGTACGGGACAGTCGGCCGCCTACGAGCAGTACTTC. Its protein product is CSVCTGQSAAYEQYF.

The V call is TRBV15, the J call TRBJ2-5, with TRBD1 identical over 7 bases. The J call may be mistaken, given a closer DNA end match to TRBJ2-7. The CDR3 has 15 residues. Per germline, CDR1 LNHNV and CDR2 YYDKDF (reference sequence). Here the CDR3 DNA reads TGTGCCACCAGCGGCAGTGGGACAGTACTATACGAGCAGTACTTC. It translates to CATSGSGTVLYEQYF.

This chain's CDR3 is CASSRPRQDLQETQYF. The DNA for the CDR3 is TGTGCCAGCAGCCGCCCTAGACAGGACTTACAAGAGACCCAGTACTTC. The rearrangement uses TRBV5-4 and TRBJ2-5; TRBD1 is a possible D gene (6 bases). CDR1 and CDR2 from the germline V gene are SGHNT and YYREEE (reference sequence). Between the trimmed V and J ends, which lost 4 bases and 2 bases, there was a span of 18 bases. CDR3 size: 16 residues.

The chain carries TRBV2 and TRBJ1-6, with a possible D match to TRBD1 (5 bases). The CDR3 is made up of 13 amino acids. With 6 bases removed from V and 9 bases from J, the gap between germline ends came to 12 bases. CDR1 SNHLY and CDR2 FYNNEI come from the germline V gene. CDR3 protein: CASRQVVGSPLHF. CDR3 coding DNA: TGTGCCAGCAGACAGGTGGTTGGTTCACCCCTCCACTTT. Combining the CDR3 with reference TRBV2 and TRBJ1-6 gives the whole variable domain EPEVTQTPSHQVTQMGQEVILRCVPISNHLYFYWYRQILGQKVEFLVSFYNNEISEKSEIFDDQFSVERPDGSNFTLKIRSTKLEDSAMYFCASRQVVGSPLHFGNGTRLTVT.

This clone has only a few counts. This chain joins TRBV7-6 and TRBJ1-1; possibly TRBD1 for D (5 bases). Trimming removed 3 bases at V and 1 base at J, with 6 bases between. The V gene's germline CDR1 is SGHVS and CDR2 FNYEAQ. The CDR3 contains 13 residues. The chain's CDR3 is CASSFRENTEAFF. For the CDR3, the DNA is TGTGCCAGCAGCTTCAGGGAGAACACTGAAGCTTTCTTT.

V gene TRBV28 combines with J gene TRBJ2-7, with 16 bases identical to TRBD2. V shed 5 bases, J shed 6 bases, and the junction held 4 bases outside the gene matches. The CDR3 extends over 15 amino acids. Germline V gene data show CDR1 as MDHEN and CDR2 as SYDVKM. CDR3 in DNA: TGTGCCAGCAGTCTAGGGACTAGCGGGAGGGCCGAGCAGTACTTC. Its translation: CASSLGTSGRAEQYF. Based on the CDR3 plus reference TRBV28 and TRBJ2-7, the full variable domain is DVKVTQSSRYLVKRTGEKVFLECVQDMDHENMFWYRQDPGLGLRLIYFSYDVKMKEKGDIPEGYSVSREKKERFSLILESASTNQTSMYLCASSLGTSGRAEQYFGPGTRLTVT.

The chain links TRBV6-1 to TRBJ1-2; no reliable D call. The CDR3 is 13 residues long. The germline CDR1 and CDR2 sequences are MNHNS and SASEGT. V lost 6 bases and J lost 0, with 8 bases in between. CDR3 region: CASSPQANYGYTF. The CDR3 nucleotides read TGTGCCAGCAGCCCACAAGCTAACTATGGCTACACCTTC.

V is TRBV28 and J is TRBJ1-2, with 8 bases aligning to TRBD1. CDR1 and CDR2 (germline): MDHEN, SYDVKM. This CDR3 is 15 amino acids long. The V and J ends lost 6 bases and 7 bases, in that order; junction bases with no gene match: 13. CDR3 sequence: CASRKPLGTGGGYTF. The CDR3 DNA reads as TGTGCCAGCAGGAAACCGCTAGGGACAGGTGGTGGCTACACCTTC.

V gene TRBV19 combines with J gene TRBJ2-7, with 11 bases matching TRBD2. CDR3 length: 18 amino acids. Germline V lookup: CDR1 LNHDA, CDR2 SQIVND (reference sequence). V was clipped by 5 bases and J by 1 base; unmatched bases: 13. CDR3 region: CASSPRSSGGVVSYEQYF. The CDR3 coding sequence is TGTGCCAGTAGTCCCCGTAGTAGCGGGGGGGTTGTATCCTACGAGCAGTACTTC.

This clone was detected only a few times. In the same sample, other DNA sequences code for this CDR3. The gene calls are TRBV6-5 and TRBJ2-6; D unclear. The CDR3 consists of 15 residues. The V end lost 0 bases, the J end lost 0 bases, and 3 bases lay between the germline ends. Germline V gene lookup returns CDR1 MNHEY and CDR2 SVGAGI. The CDR3 spells CASSYSSSGANVLTF. The DNA for the CDR3 is TGTGCCAGCAGTTACTCGAGCTCTGGGGCCAACGTCCTGACTTTC.